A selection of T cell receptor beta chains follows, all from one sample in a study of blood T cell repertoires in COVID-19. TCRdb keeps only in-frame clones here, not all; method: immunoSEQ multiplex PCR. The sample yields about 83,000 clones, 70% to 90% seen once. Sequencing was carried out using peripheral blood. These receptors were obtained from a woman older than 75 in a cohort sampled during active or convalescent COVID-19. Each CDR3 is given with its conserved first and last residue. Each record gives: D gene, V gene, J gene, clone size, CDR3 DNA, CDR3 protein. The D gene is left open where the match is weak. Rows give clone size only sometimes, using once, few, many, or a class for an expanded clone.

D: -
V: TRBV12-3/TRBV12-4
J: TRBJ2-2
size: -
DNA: TGTGCCAGCAGTTTTACGGCCGGGGAGCTGTTTTTT
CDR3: CASSFTAGELFF

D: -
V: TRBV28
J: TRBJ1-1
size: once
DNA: TGTGTAAGCGGGGGGCAGATAAACACTGAAGCTTTCTTT
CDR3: CVSGGQINTEAFF

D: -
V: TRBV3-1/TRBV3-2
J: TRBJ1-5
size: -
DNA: TGTGCCAGCAGCCAATCGGGGAATCAGCCCCAGCATTTT
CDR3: CASSQSGNQPQHF

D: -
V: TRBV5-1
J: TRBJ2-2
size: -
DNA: TGCGCCAGCAGCTTCCGGGCAGGGCAAACCGGGGAGCTGTTTTTT
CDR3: CASSFRAGQTGELFF

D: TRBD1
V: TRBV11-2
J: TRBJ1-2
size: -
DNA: TGTGCCAGCAGCTTATCCGGGACAGGGGGCTATGGCTACACCTTC
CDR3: CASSLSGTGGYGYTF

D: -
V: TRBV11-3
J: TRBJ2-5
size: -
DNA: TGTGCCAGCAGCTTAAGAGGGCTAGCGAAGACCCAGTACTTC
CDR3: CASSLRGLAKTQYF

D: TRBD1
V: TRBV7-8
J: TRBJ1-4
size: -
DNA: TGTGCCAGCAGCTTAGATAGGGGGCGGGCTGAAAAACTGTTTTTT
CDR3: CASSLDRGRAEKLFF

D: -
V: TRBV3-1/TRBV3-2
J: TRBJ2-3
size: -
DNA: TGTGCCAGCAGCCACTCTGGAGAGACTCTCACAGATACGCAGTATTTT
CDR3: CASSHSGETLTDTQYF

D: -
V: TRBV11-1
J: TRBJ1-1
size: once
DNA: TGTGCCAGCAGCTTGGGGGCGTCCAACACTGAAGCTTTCTTT
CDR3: CASSLGASNTEAFF

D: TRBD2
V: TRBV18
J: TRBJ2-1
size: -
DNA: TGTGCCAGCTCACCCCCAAACCTAGCGGGAGAGCAAAATGAGCAGTTCTTC
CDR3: CASSPPNLAGEQNEQFF

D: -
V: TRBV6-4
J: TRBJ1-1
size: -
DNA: TGTGCCAGCAGGAGGGGGACTGAAGCTTTCTTT
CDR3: CASRRGTEAFF

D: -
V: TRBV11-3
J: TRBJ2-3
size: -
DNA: TGTGCCAGCAGCTTAGACAGGACTAGCACAGATACGCAGTATTTT
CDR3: CASSLDRTSTDTQYF

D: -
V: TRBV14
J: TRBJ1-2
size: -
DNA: TGTGCCAGCAGCCGAGGACAGAACTATGGCTACACCTTC
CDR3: CASSRGQNYGYTF

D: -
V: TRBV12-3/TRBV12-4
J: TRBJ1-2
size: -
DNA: TGTGCCAGCAGGGACAGATATCAGGGCTACACCTTC
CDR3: CASRDRYQGYTF

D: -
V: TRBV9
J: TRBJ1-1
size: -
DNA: TGTGCCAGCAGCGTAGGTTCAGGCACTGAAGCTTTCTTT
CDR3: CASSVGSGTEAFF

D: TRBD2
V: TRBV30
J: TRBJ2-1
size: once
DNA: TGTGCCTGGCGCTCAACTAGCGGGAGGGACTACAATGAGCAGTTCTTC
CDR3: CAWRSTSGRDYNEQFF

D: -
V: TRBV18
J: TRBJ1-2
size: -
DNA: TGTGCCAGCTCACCACGGAGCCGAGTAGGCTACACCTTC
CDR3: CASSPRSRVGYTF

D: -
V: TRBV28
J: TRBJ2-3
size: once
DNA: TGTGCCAGCAGAGAGGGCTCCACAGATACGCAGTATTTT
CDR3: CASREGSTDTQYF

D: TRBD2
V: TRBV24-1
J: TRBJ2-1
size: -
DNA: TGTGCCACCAGTGATTCGAGGGGACTAGCCCCTTACAATGAGCAGTTCTTC
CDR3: CATSDSRGLAPYNEQFF

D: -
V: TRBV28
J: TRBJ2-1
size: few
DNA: TGTGCCAGCAGTTTATCAGGGGGGTCGAGTGAGCAGTTCTTC
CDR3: CASSLSGGSSEQFF

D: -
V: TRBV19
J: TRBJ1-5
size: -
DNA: TGTGCCAGTAGTATACCCGGGGGGCTGGGCAATCAGCCCCAGCATTTT
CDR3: CASSIPGGLGNQPQHF

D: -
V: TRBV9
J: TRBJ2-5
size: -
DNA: TGTGCCAGCAGCGTAGCTCTTCTCGAGACCCAGTACTTC
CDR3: CASSVALLETQYF

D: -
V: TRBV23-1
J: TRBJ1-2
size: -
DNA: TGCGCCAGCAGTCATTCCCTGACAGTCTCCTATGGCTACACCTTC
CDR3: CASSHSLTVSYGYTF

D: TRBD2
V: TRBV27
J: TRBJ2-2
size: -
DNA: TGTGCCAGCAGTTTAGCGGGGGGATGGACCGGGGAGCTGTTTTTT
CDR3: CASSLAGGWTGELFF

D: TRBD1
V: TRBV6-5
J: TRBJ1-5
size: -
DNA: TGTGCCAGCAGCTATGGACAGGGCTATCAGCCCCAGCATTTT
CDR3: CASSYGQGYQPQHF

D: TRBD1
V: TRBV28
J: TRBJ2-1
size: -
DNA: TGTGCCAGCAGTCCCAGCGGACAGGGATCCTACAATGAGCAGTTCTTC
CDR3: CASSPSGQGSYNEQFF

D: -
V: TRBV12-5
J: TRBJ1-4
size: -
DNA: TGTGCTAGTGGTTGGGGGCACGGAGATGAAAAACTGTTTTTT
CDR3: CASGWGHGDEKLFF

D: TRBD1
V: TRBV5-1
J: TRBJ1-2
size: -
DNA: TGCGCCAGCAGCCCACACGGACAGGGTTCGAACTATGGCTACACCTTC
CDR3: CASSPHGQGSNYGYTF

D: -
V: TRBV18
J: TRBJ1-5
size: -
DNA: TGTGCCAGCTCCCCCGCCCCAGGGGCAAGTCAGCCCCAGCATTTT
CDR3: CASSPAPGASQPQHF

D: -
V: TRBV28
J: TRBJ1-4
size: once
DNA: TGTGCCAGCAGTTTTATTGCAACTAATGAAAAACTGTTTTTT
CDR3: CASSFIATNEKLFF

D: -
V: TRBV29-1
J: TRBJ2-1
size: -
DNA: TGCAGCGTACGAACAGGGTCCCGCAATGAGCAGTTCTTC
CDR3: CSVRTGSRNEQFF

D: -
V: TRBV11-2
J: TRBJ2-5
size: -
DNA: TGTGCCAGCAGCTTAGGAGTCGCCAAACAAGAGACCCAGTACTTC
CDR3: CASSLGVAKQETQYF

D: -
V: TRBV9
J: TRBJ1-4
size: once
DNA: TGTGCCAGCAGCGTCTCCGGGGGTGAAAAACTGTTTTTT
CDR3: CASSVSGGEKLFF

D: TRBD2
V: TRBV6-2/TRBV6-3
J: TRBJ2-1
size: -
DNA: TGTGCCAGCAGCGGACTAGCAGGCGTCATAACTTACAATGAGCAGTTCTTC
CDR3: CASSGLAGVITYNEQFF

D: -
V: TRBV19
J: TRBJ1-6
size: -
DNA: TGTGCCAGTAGCGGGGTAAACATATCACCCCTCCACTTT
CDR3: CASSGVNISPLHF

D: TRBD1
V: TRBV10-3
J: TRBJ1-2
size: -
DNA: TGTGCCATCAGTGTGATCCCGGGACAGCGCTCTAACTATGGCTACACCTTC
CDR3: CAISVIPGQRSNYGYTF

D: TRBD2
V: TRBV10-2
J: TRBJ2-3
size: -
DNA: TGCGCCAGCAGTGATCAAGGGACTAGCGGAAACACAGATACGCAGTATTTT
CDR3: CASSDQGTSGNTDTQYF